This T cell receptor (beta chain) was profiled in a study of T cell changes during pregnancy in multiple sclerosis (dated by TCRdb to between 2017 and 2020). Turning to the overall study: Changes in the T cell repertoire over the course of pregnancy were examined in this study in women with multiple sclerosis.

A note on this clone: No antigen is known for it. Base qualities are not provided; no much larger clone lies one nucleotide away.

Relative to germline, V is missing 2 bases and J is missing 7 bases, with 8 bases of the junction outside any gene match. The CDR3, cysteine through phenylalanine, is 15 amino acids long. Just CDR3 DNA is preserved here, 45 bases in frame from base 1. CDR1 and CDR2 are read off the germline V gene as SGDLS and YYNGEE. Library method: the immunoSEQ multiplex PCR assay. Not all clones reach the TCRdb copy of this immuneACCESS table, which keeps in-frame sequences only. Checked studies attribute under half of the gap to unresolved V genes and leave the rest unexplained. The sample table holds 30,000 to 45,000 clones, of which roughly nine tenths were seen once. The top ten clones comprise 0.45% to 0.55% of the sample.

The sample in question was CD4+ T cells from peripheral blood mononuclear cells, obtained in the second trimester of pregnancy. The rearrangement combines TRBV9 with TRBJ2-2; 7 nucleotides in the junction match TRBD2. The receptor comes from a female donor in good health, enrolled as a control in a pregnancy study. The DNA reads TGTGCCAGCAGCGTGGCCCCTACTAGCGACGGGGAGCTGTTTTTT. It is translated as CASSVAPTSDGELFF.